Described below is a single T cell receptor beta chain sequence and its context. The target of this receptor is not known. A read error may produce the germline difference seen at one junction end. This record belongs to a study of blood T cell repertoires in COVID-19 (dated by TCRdb to the early 2020s). Concerning the study at large: Samples from collaborators originated in the United States, Italy and Spain and spanned both the acute and convalescent phases of COVID-19. The sample metadata nearly always contained a de-identified subject ID, COVID-19 status, age in years and sex. The material from the prospective study consisted of cDNA or gDNA derived from T cells, B-cell-depleted T cells, or PBMCs. Subjects who had been exposed to COVID-19, were actively infected with it, or had recovered from it provided the deeply sampled blood TCRbeta repertoires that made up the dataset. A freely available public database, intended as a resource for researchers studying the immune response to SARS-CoV-2, is where the repertoires were released. Samples came from the ongoing ImmuneRACE study (first 160 participants) plus 1,254 subjects from 6 global collaborators. Where HLA class I and class II types were available, the types were taken from metadata supplied by the sample provider, not from assay-based typing. The study at large found these results: The amount of clinical and demographic metadata varied by source and participant and was provided uncurated.

TCRbeta CDR3 regions were amplified from genomic DNA by means of the immunoSEQ Assay, a bias-controlled multiplex PCR. The source study handled its data this way. Within the assay, amplification of reference gene primers was used to estimate how many nucleated cells each sample contained. Sequence reads were collapsed and filtered to measure the absolute abundance of every unique TCRbeta CDR3 rearrangement. For each sample, productive Simpson clonality was calculated by taking the square root of Simpson's diversity index across productive rearrangements. In its TCRdb copy, this immuneACCESS table keeps in-frame sequences only and misses some clones. Where compared with another copy, unresolved V genes explain less than half of these, and the others have no known cause. That table is the source of V, J and clone size, and D and trimming were worked out from the DNA. A total of some 110,000 clones appear in this sample, approximately 74% of them only once. The ten biggest clones cover around 6.2% of the sample.

In Seattle, one collaborating source enrolled patients while the infection was active and tracked those patients longitudinally over the course of disease. The collaborating institutions used their own protocols to collect whole blood in K2EDTA tubes. Collaborator samples were shipped for TCRbeta analysis as frozen whole blood, isolated PBMCs, or DNA extracted from either sample type. This clonotype was sampled from a man older than 75 with COVID-19, enrolled during active disease. Sequenced: peripheral blood.

The CDR3: CSVEVNSNQPQHF. DNA sequence: TGCAGCGTGGAAGTCAATAGCAATCAGCCCCAGCATTTT. In this chain, TRBV29-1 is recombined with TRBJ1-5; no D gene can be assigned with confidence. From its cysteine to its phenylalanine, the CDR3 spans 13 amino acids. Only CDR3 DNA remains: 39 bases, in frame from the first base. According to the germline V gene, CDR1 reads SQVTM and CDR2 reads ANQGSEA.